This T cell receptor beta chain was captured in a study of blood T cell repertoires in COVID-19. Study-level information: Some COVID-19 samples were acute and others convalescent; all came from the United States, Italy and Spain. PBMCs, B-cell-depleted T cells, or T cells were the source of the cDNA or gDNA that made up the material.

CDR3 length: 15 residues. Per the germline V gene, CDR1 is MNHEY and CDR2 is SVGAGI. V was clipped by 7 bases and J by 4 bases, with 14 bases between them. Per the original methods: Reference gene primers were amplified, and this amplification served to estimate nucleated cell counts. The repertoire was sequenced with immunoSEQ multiplex PCR; TCRdb's copy has only in-frame clones and lacks some. V, J and clone size are those of that table, while D and trimming were read from the DNA. The sample lists under 400,000 clones, around 89% occurring once. The gene calls are TRBV6-5 and TRBJ1-6; the D gene is possibly TRBD1 (5 bases). The clonotype comes from a man younger than 30 with active or convalescent COVID-19. Source material: peripheral blood. The CDR3 bases are TGTGCCAGCATGTTGGAGGGGAGATATAATTCACCCCTCCACTTT. This encodes CASMLEGRYNSPLHF.